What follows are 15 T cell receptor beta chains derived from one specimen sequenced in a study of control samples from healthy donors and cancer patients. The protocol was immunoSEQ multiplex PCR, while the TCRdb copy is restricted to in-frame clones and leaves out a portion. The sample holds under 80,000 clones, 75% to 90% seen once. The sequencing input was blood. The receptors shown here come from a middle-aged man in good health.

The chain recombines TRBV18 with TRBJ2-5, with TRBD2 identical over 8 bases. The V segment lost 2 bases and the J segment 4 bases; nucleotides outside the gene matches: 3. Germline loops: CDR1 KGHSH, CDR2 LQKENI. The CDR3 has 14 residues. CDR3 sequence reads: CASSPYSGVETQYF. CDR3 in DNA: TGTGCCAGCTCACCATATAGCGGGGTAGAGACCCAGTACTTC.

CDR3: CATSDLASVGYTF. The CDR3 nucleotides are TGTGCCACCAGTGATTTGGCGTCTGTTGGCTACACCTTC. The V gene is TRBV24-1, the J gene TRBJ1-2; no firm D call. Germline CDR1 KGHDR, CDR2 SFDVKD. This CDR3 is 13 amino acids long. V was cut by 0 bases and J by 7 bases, with 8 bases left in between.

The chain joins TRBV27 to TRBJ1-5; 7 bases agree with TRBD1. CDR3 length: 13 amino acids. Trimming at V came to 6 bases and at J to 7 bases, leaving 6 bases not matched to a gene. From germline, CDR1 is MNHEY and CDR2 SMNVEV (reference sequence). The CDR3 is CASSTDRAQPQHF. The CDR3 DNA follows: TGTGCCAGCAGCACTGACAGGGCCCAGCCCCAGCATTTT.

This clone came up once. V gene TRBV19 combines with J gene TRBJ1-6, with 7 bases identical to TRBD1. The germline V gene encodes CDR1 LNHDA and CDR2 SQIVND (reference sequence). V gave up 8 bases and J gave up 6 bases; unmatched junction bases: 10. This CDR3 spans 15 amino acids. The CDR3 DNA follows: TGTGCCAGTGGAAGACAGGGAGTCGGTAATTCACCCCTCCACTTT. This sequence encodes CASGRQGVGNSPLHF.

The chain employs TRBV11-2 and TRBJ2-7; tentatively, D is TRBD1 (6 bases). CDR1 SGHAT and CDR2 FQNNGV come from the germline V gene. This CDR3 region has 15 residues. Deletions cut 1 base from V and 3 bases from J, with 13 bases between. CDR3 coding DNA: TGTGCCAGCAGCTTAGCTCCCCAGGGGCTCTACGAGCAGTACTTC. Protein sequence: CASSLAPQGLYEQYF.

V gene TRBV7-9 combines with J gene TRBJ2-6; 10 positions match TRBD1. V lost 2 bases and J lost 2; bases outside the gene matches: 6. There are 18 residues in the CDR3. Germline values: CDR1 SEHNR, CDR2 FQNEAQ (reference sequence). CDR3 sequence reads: CASSLSTGGLTGANVLTF. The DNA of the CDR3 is TGTGCCAGCAGCTTATCGACAGGGGGCCTTACTGGGGCCAACGTCCTGACTTTC. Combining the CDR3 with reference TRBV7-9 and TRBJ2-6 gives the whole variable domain DTGVSQNPRHKITKRGQNVTFRCDPISEHNRLYWYRQTLGQGPEFLTYFQNEAQLEKSRLLSDRFSAERPKGSFSTLEIQRTEQGDSAMYLCASSLSTGGLTGANVLTFGAGSRLTVL.

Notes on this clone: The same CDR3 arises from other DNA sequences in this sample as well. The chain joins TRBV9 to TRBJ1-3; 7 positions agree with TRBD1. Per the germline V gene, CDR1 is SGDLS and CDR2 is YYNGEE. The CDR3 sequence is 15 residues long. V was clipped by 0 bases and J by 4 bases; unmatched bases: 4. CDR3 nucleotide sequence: TGTGCCAGCAGCGTAGAGGGGGCTAAAGGAAACACCATATATTTT. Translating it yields CASSVEGAKGNTIYF.

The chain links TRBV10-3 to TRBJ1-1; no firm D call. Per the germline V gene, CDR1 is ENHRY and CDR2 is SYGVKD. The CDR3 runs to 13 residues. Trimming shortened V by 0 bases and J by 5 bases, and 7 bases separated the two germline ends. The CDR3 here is CAISESQLTEAFF. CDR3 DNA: TGTGCCATCAGTGAGTCGCAACTGACTGAAGCTTTCTTT.

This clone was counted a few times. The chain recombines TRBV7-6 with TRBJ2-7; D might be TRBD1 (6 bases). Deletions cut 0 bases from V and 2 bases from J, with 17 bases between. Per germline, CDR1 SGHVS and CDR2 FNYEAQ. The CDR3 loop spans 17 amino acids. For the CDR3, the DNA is TGTGCCAGCAGCTTAGCGCGTGATGGGGACAAAACCTACGAGCAGTACTTC. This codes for CASSLARDGDKTYEQYF.

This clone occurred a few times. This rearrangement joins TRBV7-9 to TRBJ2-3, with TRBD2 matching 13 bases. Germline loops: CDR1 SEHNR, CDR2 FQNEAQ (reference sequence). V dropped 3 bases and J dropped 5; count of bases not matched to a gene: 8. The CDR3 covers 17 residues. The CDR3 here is CASSFRLAGGRGDTQYF. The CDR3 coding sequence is TGTGCCAGCAGCTTCCGACTAGCGGGAGGCCGCGGAGATACGCAGTATTTT.

CDR3 sequence: CSDRLGRDEQYF. The CDR3 region has the DNA TGCAGCGACCGACTAGGTCGGGACGAGCAGTACTTC. The chain is built from TRBV29-1 and TRBJ2-7, with D maybe TRBD2 (6 bases). This CDR3 is 12 amino acids long. CDR1 and CDR2 from the germline V gene are SQVTM and ANQGSEA. Trimming removed 7 bases from V and 5 bases from J, with 15 bases in between.

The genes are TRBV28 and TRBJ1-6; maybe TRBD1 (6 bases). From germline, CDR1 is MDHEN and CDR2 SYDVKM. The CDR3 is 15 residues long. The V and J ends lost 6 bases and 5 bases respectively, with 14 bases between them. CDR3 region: CASSETGRDNSPLHF. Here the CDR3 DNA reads TGTGCCAGCAGCGAGACAGGAAGGGATAATTCACCCCTCCACTTT.

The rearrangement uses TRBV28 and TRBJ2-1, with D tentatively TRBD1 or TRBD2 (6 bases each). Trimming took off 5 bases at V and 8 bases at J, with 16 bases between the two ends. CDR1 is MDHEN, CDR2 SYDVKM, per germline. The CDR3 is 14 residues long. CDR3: CASSPVGGRDEQFF. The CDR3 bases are TGTGCCAGCAGTCCCGTGGGGGGCCGGGATGAGCAGTTCTTC. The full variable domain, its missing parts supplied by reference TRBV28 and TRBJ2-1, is DVKVTQSSRYLVKRTGEKVFLECVQDMDHENMFWYRQDPGLGLRLIYFSYDVKMKEKGDIPEGYSVSREKKERFSLILESASTNQTSMYLCASSPVGGRDEQFFGPGTRLTVL.

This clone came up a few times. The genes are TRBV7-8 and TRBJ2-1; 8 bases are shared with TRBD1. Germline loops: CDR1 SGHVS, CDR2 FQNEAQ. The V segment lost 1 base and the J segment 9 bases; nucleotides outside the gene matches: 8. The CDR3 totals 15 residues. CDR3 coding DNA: TGTGCCAGCAGCTTAGAACGGCAGGGGGCTAGTGAGCAGTTCTTC. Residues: CASSLERQGASEQFF.

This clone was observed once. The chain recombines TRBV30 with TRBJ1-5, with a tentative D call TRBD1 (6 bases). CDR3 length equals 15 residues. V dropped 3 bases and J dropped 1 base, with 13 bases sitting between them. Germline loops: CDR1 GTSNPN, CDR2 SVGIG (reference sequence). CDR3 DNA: TGTGCCTGGAGCCCGGGGGGGCGAAGCAATCAGCCCCAGCATTTT. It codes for CAWSPGGRSNQPQHF.